These T cell receptor beta chains were read from a single sample in a study of T cell responses to AZD1222 COVID-19 vaccine. TCRdb's copy holds only in-frame clones and misses some; the assay was immunoSEQ multiplex PCR. Of roughly 66,000 clones listed, 65% to 85% are singletons. The specimen was peripheral blood, collected on day 0 of AZD1222 vaccination. The receptors were gathered from an adult in good health. Both conserved end residues are part of each CDR3. A D gene is named only where the DNA matches it firmly. Rows may omit the clone size; those that give it use once, few, many or a size class.

clone_size d_call j_call cdr3_length v_call cdr3_nt cdr3_aa
NA NA TRBJ2-1 13 TRBV5-1 TGCGCCAGCAGCTTGGTCAGCTACAATGAGCAGTTCTTC CASSLVSYNEQFF
NA NA TRBJ1-2 13 TRBV23-1 TGCGCCAGCGCCTACCCATCCTGGTTTCGGCACACCTTC CASAYPSWFRHTF
once TRBD1 TRBJ2-7 13 TRBV29-1 TGCAGCGTCCTGTCCGGGACAGGCTACGAGCAGTACTTC CSVLSGTGYEQYF
NA NA TRBJ2-5 12 TRBV11-3 TGTGCCAGCAGCTTAAGGGGAGAGACCCAGTACTTC CASSLRGETQYF
NA NA TRBJ2-1 20 TRBV5-1 TGCGCCAGCAGCCCCATTTCCATAGCATTCAGCGGTGGGCGGCACAATGAGCAGTTCTTC CASSPISIAFSGGRHNEQFF
few NA TRBJ1-4 15 TRBV25-1 TGTGCCAGCAGTGCCCAGGGGTTACCTAATGAAAAACTGTTTTTT CASSAQGLPNEKLFF
NA NA TRBJ2-3 14 TRBV13 TGTGCCAGCAGTTTACAGTTTAGCACAGATACGCAGTATTTT CASSLQFSTDTQYF
NA NA TRBJ1-1 13 TRBV6-4 TGTGCCAGCAGTGTCTCTCAAAACACTGAAGCTTTCTTT CASSVSQNTEAFF
once TRBD1 TRBJ2-3 13 TRBV5-1 TGCGCCAGCAGCCCGGAGAGACAGGGGTCGCAGTATTTT CASSPERQGSQYF
few TRBD1 TRBJ2-7 14 TRBV3-1/TRBV3-2 TGTGCCAGCAGCCGGGACAGGTTCTCCTACGAGCAGTACTTC CASSRDRFSYEQYF
NA NA TRBJ1-5 14 TRBV7-9 TGTGCCAGCAGCTTAGGGGGTTTGGGTCAGCCCCAGCATTTT CASSLGGLGQPQHF
NA TRBD1 TRBJ1-5 14 TRBV11-2 TGTGCCAGCAGCTTAGGCAGGGGGAATCAGCCCCAGCATTTT CASSLGRGNQPQHF
NA TRBD2 TRBJ2-7 15 TRBV9 TGTGCCAGCAGCCCCCGGACTAGCGCCAACTACGAGCAGTACTTC CASSPRTSANYEQYF
NA NA TRBJ1-5 13 TRBV6-6 TGTGCCAGCGGGGGGCAGGCTGGGCAGCCCCAGCATTTT CASGGQAGQPQHF
NA NA TRBJ2-3 18 TRBV7-8 TGTGCCAGCAGCTTAGCGCTCCGACAGGTCCCTAGCACAGATACGCAGTATTTT CASSLALRQVPSTDTQYF
once TRBD2 TRBJ2-1 14 TRBV7-9 TGTGCCAGCAGCCCCATGGGACTAGCCAATGAGCAGTTCTTC CASSPMGLANEQFF
once NA TRBJ2-7 13 TRBV12-3/TRBV12-4 TGTGCCAGCAGTTTGATTCTCGGAGGCGAGCAGTACTTC CASSLILGGEQYF
once NA TRBJ1-1 12 TRBV10-3 TGTGCCGTAGGGACGGTGAACACTGAAGCTTTCTTT CAVGTVNTEAFF
NA NA TRBJ2-7 15 TRBV19 TGTGCCAGTAGCGGCGATTCGAGAGTCGGCGACGAGCAGTACTTC CASSGDSRVGDEQYF
NA TRBD1 TRBJ2-4 16 TRBV5-6 TGTGCCAGCAGCTTGGGGGACAGGTCGGCCAAAAACATTCAGTACTTC CASSLGDRSAKNIQYF
NA NA TRBJ1-4 18 TRBV3-1/TRBV3-2 TGTGCCAGCAGCCAAGCGCACAGGCGACCTGCAACTAATGAAAAACTGTTTTTT CASSQAHRRPATNEKLFF
NA TRBD1 TRBJ1-1 16 TRBV11-2 TGTGCCAGCAGCTCAATCAACAGGGGTATGAACACTGAAGCTTTCTTT CASSSINRGMNTEAFF
NA NA TRBJ1-4 13 TRBV5-1 TGCGCCAGCAGCTTGGCCGGCGGTGAAAAACTGTTTTTT CASSLAGGEKLFF
NA TRBD1 TRBJ2-7 13 TRBV6-9 TGTGCCAGCAGTTCGGGACAGGGGAACGAGCAGTACTTC CASSSGQGNEQYF
once NA TRBJ1-6 13 TRBV3-1/TRBV3-2 TGTGCCAGCAGCCTGGGACTCAATTCACCCCTCCACTTT CASSLGLNSPLHF
NA NA TRBJ1-3 13 TRBV5-6 TGTGCCAGCAGCTTGTCGGCTGGAAACACCATATATTTT CASSLSAGNTIYF
NA NA TRBJ2-6 16 TRBV5-1 TGCGCCAGCAGCTTTAGACCCTCCTCTGGGGCCAACGTCCTGACTTTC CASSFRPSSGANVLTF
NA NA TRBJ1-2 14 TRBV7-9 TGTGCCAGCAGCTTAGGGCAGGGTACATATGGCTACACCTTC CASSLGQGTYGYTF
NA NA TRBJ2-1 19 TRBV9 TGTGCCAGCAGCCGCACCTTGAGCGCCCGGCTGAGCTCCTACAATGAGCAGTTCTTC CASSRTLSARLSSYNEQFF
NA NA TRBJ2-5 15 TRBV5-1 TGCGCCAGCAGCTTGGCGTGGGGGAAGGAAGAGACCCAGTACTTC CASSLAWGKEETQYF
NA NA TRBJ1-5 17 TRBV7-9 TGTGCCAGCAGCTTAGAAGGGACACCCGGGCGCAATCAGCCCCAGCATTTT CASSLEGTPGRNQPQHF
NA NA TRBJ1-2 16 TRBV19 TGTGCCAGTAGTATCCGAAAGGGCAGAAGTAAAGATGGCTACACCTTC CASSIRKGRSKDGYTF
NA NA TRBJ1-2 11 TRBV29-1 TGCAGCGGCGCCGGGGGGGAAGGCTACACCTTC CSGAGGEGYTF
NA TRBD1 TRBJ1-1 14 TRBV7-9 TGTGCCAGCAGCTTAGAACAGGGGGGCACTGAAGCTTTCTTT CASSLEQGGTEAFF
NA TRBD2 TRBJ2-1 15 TRBV30 TGTGCCTGGGCAAGGGGGACTAGCGAGTACAATGAGCAGTTCTTC CAWARGTSEYNEQFF
NA NA TRBJ1-2 13 TRBV27 TGTGCCAGCAGTTCGGGGACCATTTATGGCTACACCTTC CASSSGTIYGYTF
NA NA TRBJ1-1 16 TRBV9 TGTGCCAGCAAGCGGGGGGCACACTTCATGAACACTGAAGCTTTCTTT CASKRGAHFMNTEAFF
once TRBD2 TRBJ2-1 16 TRBV5-1 TGCGCCAGCAGCCTCGGACTAGCGGCCTCCTACAATGAGCAGTTCTTC CASSLGLAASYNEQFF